This is a list of T cell receptor beta chains from one sample in a study of T cell responses to AZD1222 COVID-19 vaccine. The assay was immunoSEQ multiplex PCR, and TCRdb's table has in-frame clones only and misses some. The data show just under 95,000 clones, around 84% seen once. Sequencing used peripheral blood, obtained on day 0 of AZD1222 vaccination. These receptors were taken from an adult in good health. Each CDR3 is given with its conserved first and last residue. The order of the fields is D gene, CDR3 length, J gene, V gene, CDR3 DNA, CDR3 protein. The D gene is left open where the match is weak.

TRBD1 | 11 | TRBJ1-2 | TRBV7-9 | TGTGCCGAGGAGGACAGGGACGGCTACACCTTC | CAEEDRDGYTF
TRBD2 | 15 | TRBJ2-5 | TRBV5-1 | TGCGCCAGCAGCTCCGGGACTAGCGGAGAAGAGACCCAGTACTTC | CASSSGTSGEETQYF
TRBD2 | 17 | TRBJ2-7 | TRBV15 | TGTGCCACCAGCAGAGGACTAGCGGGGGGTGACTCCTACGAGCAGTACTTC | CATSRGLAGGDSYEQYF
NA | 10 | TRBJ2-1 | TRBV20-1 | TGCAGTGCGAGGGACATTTTACAGTTCTTC | CSARDILQFF
NA | 13 | TRBJ2-3 | TRBV27 | TGTGCCAGCAGTTTAGGTAGCACAGATACGCAGTATTTT | CASSLGSTDTQYF
NA | 14 | TRBJ2-3 | TRBV19 | TGTGCCAGTAGTATAACCGTCGATACAGATACGCAGTATTTT | CASSITVDTDTQYF
NA | 13 | TRBJ1-5 | TRBV10-3 | TGTGCCATCAGCCCAGATAATGATCAGCCCCAGCATTTT | CAISPDNDQPQHF
NA | 15 | TRBJ2-3 | TRBV6-5 | TGTGCCAGCAGCCCCACGTGGGGCCGCACAGATACGCAGTATTTT | CASSPTWGRTDTQYF
NA | 13 | TRBJ2-1 | TRBV2 | TGTGCCAGCAGTGGGGAGCTGTACAATGAGCAGTTCTTC | CASSGELYNEQFF
NA | 15 | TRBJ2-4 | TRBV3-1/TRBV3-2 | TGTGCCAGCAGCCAGGGGGCAGTAGCCAAAAACATTCAGTACTTC | CASSQGAVAKNIQYF
NA | 13 | TRBJ1-1 | TRBV10-3 | TGTGCCATCAGACCGTCTGATGACACTGAAGCTTTCTTT | CAIRPSDDTEAFF
NA | 12 | TRBJ2-7 | TRBV3-1/TRBV3-2 | TGTGCCAGCAGCCAAAACTCCCACGAGCAGTACTTC | CASSQNSHEQYF